The 27 T cell receptor beta chains listed next were all sequenced from one sample in a study of blood T cells in healthy people across ages. Primers used in a second PCR of about 7 to 12 cycles were a sample-barcoded 5' primer and a J-beta primer mix. TCRdb processed the 5' RACE reads anew with MiXCR; each CDR3 protein has one entry. There are about 730,000 distinct CDR3 sequences in the sample; 35% to 45% occur only once, and 20% to 25% lies in the top ten. Specimen: blood. All receptors derive from an older woman in good health.

The sample holds a few counts of this clonotype. The rearrangement links TRBV20-1 to TRBJ1-4; a weak D match, TRBD1 (6 bases). This CDR3 comprises 15 residues. Germline CDR1 is DFQATT and CDR2 is SNEGSKA (reference sequence). Between the trimmed V and J ends, which lost 4 bases and 3 bases, there was a span of 15 bases. For the CDR3, the DNA is TGCAGTGCTACGAGCCGAGGGGGTCCTAATGAAAAACTGTTTTTT. Translated, it gives CSATSRGGPNEKLFF.

The gene calls are TRBV5-1 and TRBJ1-1; no clear D. The length of the CDR3 is 14 residues. CDR1 is SGHRS and CDR2 is YFSETQ in the germline V gene. The germline V and J ends were trimmed by 4 bases and 5 bases, with 15 bases remaining between them. CDR3 in amino acids: CASSLRAPSTEAFF. The DNA for the CDR3 is TGCGCCAGCAGCCTGAGGGCTCCGAGTACTGAAGCTTTCTTT.

This clonotype came up a few times. This likely stems from a read error, as it lies one base from a far larger clone. V usage is TRBV7-9 and J usage is TRBJ2-7, with a tentative D call TRBD2 (5 bases). Germline-derived CDR1 and CDR2 are SEHNR and FQNEAQ (reference sequence). CDR3 length equals 12 residues. CDR3 sequence (DNA): TGTACCAGCAGCTTAGCGTCCTACGAGCAGTACTTC. Amino acids: CTSSLASYEQYF.

V usage is TRBV7-9 and J usage is TRBJ2-5; D remains ambiguous. Germline loops: CDR1 SEHNR, CDR2 FQNEAQ (reference sequence). This CDR3 is 12 amino acids long. Trimming cost V 6 bases and J 11 bases, with 16 bases left between them. The CDR3 nucleotides read TGTGCCAGCAGTCTTGTATTTTATGAGCAGTACTTC. Its protein product is CASSLVFYEQYF.

This chain connects TRBV7-2 to TRBJ1-6, with no clear D. Trimming took 1 base from V and 11 from J, leaving 12 bases between them. The CDR3 is made up of 14 amino acids. Germline V gene data show CDR1 as SGHTA and CDR2 as FQGNSA. DNA of the CDR3: TGTGCCAGCAGCTTAGATGTAGGGCGTCCACCCCTCCACTTT. Translating it yields CASSLDVGRPPLHF.

The chain is built from TRBV7-9 and TRBJ2-7; D call uncertain. This CDR3 region has 14 residues. Trimming removed 5 bases at V and 2 bases at J, with 13 bases between. Germline CDR1 reads SEHNR; CDR2 reads FQNEAQ (reference sequence). The CDR3 sequence is CASSGDGVAYEQYF. The DNA of the CDR3 is TGTGCCAGCAGCGGAGATGGGGTAGCCTACGAGCAGTACTTC.

V and J are TRBV25-1 and TRBJ2-5; 9 bases map to TRBD1. V dropped 3 bases and J dropped 5; count of bases not matched to a gene: 7. The CDR3 totals 15 residues. Germline CDR1 and CDR2: MGHDK and SYGVNS. The CDR3 here is CASSDGTGRMETQYF. In DNA, the CDR3 is TGTGCCAGCAGTGACGGGACAGGGAGGATGGAGACCCAGTACTTC.

The rearrangement uses TRBV13 and TRBJ2-7, with 7 bases fitting TRBD1. The CDR3 consists of 14 residues. The junction had 6 bases not matched to a gene; V was cut back by 2 bases and J by 5 bases. The germline gives CDR1 PRHDT, CDR2 FYEKMQ (reference sequence). CDR3 bases: TGTGCCAGCAGCTTATCACAGGGGATGAACGAGCAGTACTTC. Translated, it gives CASSLSQGMNEQYF. Complete variable domain (other parts from reference TRBV13 and TRBJ2-7): AAGVIQSPRHLIKEKRETATLKCYPIPRHDTVYWYQQGPGQDPQFLISFYEKMQSDKGSIPDRFSAQQFSDYHSELNMSSLELGDSALYFCASSLSQGMNEQYFGPGTRLTVT.

This clonotype was observed a handful of times. J is TRBJ1-2 and V is TRBV5-1; a weak D match, TRBD1 (6 bases). Trimming cost V 1 base and J 5 bases, with 24 bases left between them. Germline values: CDR1 SGHRS, CDR2 YFSETQ. The CDR3 runs 18 residues. The CDR3 here is CASSLRPRGNAERYGYTF. The CDR3 DNA follows: TGCGCCAGCAGCTTGCGGCCGAGGGGGAACGCCGAGCGGTATGGCTACACCTTC.

This clonotype was seen more than once but under ten times. The V and J genes are TRBV20-1 and TRBJ2-4; 10 bases align to TRBD2. V dropped 1 base and J dropped 1; count of bases not matched to a gene: 10. This CDR3 spans 18 amino acids. Germline CDR1 DFQATT, CDR2 SNEGSKA (reference sequence). CDR3: CSARARLAGVFAKNIQYF. The CDR3 nucleotides are TGCAGTGCTAGAGCAAGGCTAGCGGGAGTTTTTGCCAAAAACATTCAGTACTTC.

The chain has TRBV11-2 and TRBJ2-1, with D possibly matching TRBD2 (6 bases). Trimming took off 0 bases at V and 0 bases at J, with 9 bases between the two ends. The germline V gene has CDR1 SGHAT and CDR2 FQNNGV. The CDR3 runs 16 residues. CDR3 sequence reads: CASSLELARSYNEQFF. The CDR3, as DNA: TGTGCCAGCAGCTTAGAACTAGCCCGCTCCTACAATGAGCAGTTCTTC. The full variable domain, rest sourced from reference TRBV11-2 and TRBJ2-1, is EAGVAQSPRYKIIEKRQSVAFWCNPISGHATLYWYQQILGQGPKLLIQFQNNGVVDDSQLPKDRFSAERLKGVDSTLKIQPAKLEDSAVYLCASSLELARSYNEQFFGPGTRLTVL.

The CDR3: CSARDPSRSGETQYF. The CDR3 DNA reads TGCAGTGCTAGAGACCCCTCCAGGTCCGGGGAGACCCAGTACTTC. The gene calls are TRBV20-1 and TRBJ2-5; D gene ambiguous. This CDR3 has 15 amino acids. V was pared by 0 bases and J by 5 bases, with 16 bases between. The germline gives CDR1 DFQATT, CDR2 SNEGSKA (reference sequence).

In this sample, this clonotype turned up a few times. The CDR3 region has the DNA TGTGCCAGCAGCTTACAGGTTTTCTACAATGAGCAGTTCTTC. This codes for CASSLQVFYNEQFF. The rearrangement uses TRBV7-9 and TRBJ2-1; no firm D call. Per the germline V gene, CDR1 is SEHNR and CDR2 is FQNEAQ (reference sequence). CDR3 length equals 14 residues. Trimming shortened V by 2 bases and J by 3 bases, and 8 bases separated the two germline ends.

This clonotype was observed many times. The chain recombines TRBV7-2 with TRBJ2-3, with D maybe TRBD2 (5 bases). The CDR3 is made up of 16 amino acids. Trimming removed 2 bases at V and 0 bases at J, with 12 bases between. In germline, CDR1 is SGHTA, CDR2 FQGNSA. For the CDR3, the DNA is TGTGCCAGCAGCTTAAGAGGGAGCTCTAGCACAGATACGCAGTATTTT. Translation gives CASSLRGSSSTDTQYF.

The rearrangement links TRBV7-8 to TRBJ2-3, with 7 bases that match TRBD2. The germline CDR1 and CDR2 sequences are SGHVS and FQNEAQ. V shed 5 bases and J 6 bases; nucleotides not matched to a gene: 8. This CDR3 region has 14 residues. The CDR3 protein is CASSTGLSGDTQYF. CDR3 nucleotides: TGTGCCAGCAGCACGGGACTATCAGGGGATACGCAGTATTTT.

This clonotype appeared many times. The rearrangement joins TRBV4-2 to TRBJ2-7, with a possible D match to TRBD2 (6 bases). V lost 0 bases and J 4 bases, leaving 16 bases between the germline ends. CDR1 LGHNA and CDR2 YNFKEQ come from the germline V gene. CDR3 size: 16 residues. The CDR3 nucleotides read TGTGCCAGCAGCCAAGATCGGGGGACTTCTCAGTACGAGCAGTACTTC. Its protein product is CASSQDRGTSQYEQYF.

V is TRBV24-1 and J is TRBJ2-3; D uncertain. V was clipped by 0 bases and J by 12 bases, with 6 bases between them. CDR1 and CDR2 from the germline V gene are KGHDR and SFDVKD. The CDR3 extends over 11 amino acids. As DNA, the CDR3 is TGTGCCACCAGTGATTTGGGCCACCAGTATTTT. It is translated as CATSDLGHQYF.

Details on this clonotype: One end of the junction fails to match germline, which may point to a read error. The CDR3 spells CVSSFATGGDSRLGYTF. CDR3 coding DNA: TGTGTCAGCAGTTTTGCGACAGGGGGCGACTCAAGGCTTGGCTACACCTTC. The V gene is TRBV27, the J gene TRBJ1-2; 10 bases agree with TRBD1. This CDR3 region has 17 residues. CDR1 is MNHEY, CDR2 SMNVEV, per germline (reference sequence).

This clonotype was detected a few times. The genes are TRBV3-1 and TRBJ2-7, with 12 bases that match TRBD2. J gave up 7 bases and V 1 base, and 11 bases lay outside the gene matches. From germline, CDR1 is LGHDT and CDR2 YNNKEL (reference sequence). This CDR3 contains 17 residues. The CDR3 sequence: CASSQASGRALMREQYF. CDR3 DNA sequence: TGTGCCAGCAGCCAAGCTAGCGGGAGGGCCCTTATGCGAGAGCAGTACTTC.

This chain uses TRBV6-5 with TRBJ2-1; 7 nucleotides match TRBD2. Per the germline V gene, CDR1 is MNHEY and CDR2 is SVGAGI. The CDR3 has 15 residues. With V trimmed by 6 bases and J by 14 bases, 19 bases remained unmatched. As DNA, the CDR3 is TGTGCCAGCAGAGAAGCCCGGGCGGGAGTCATAGAGAAGTTCTTC. Residues: CASREARAGVIEKFF.

The V call is TRBV6-6, the J call TRBJ2-5; D possibly corresponds to TRBD1 (6 bases). Trimming left V 2 bases short and J 2 bases short, with 12 bases between. The CDR3 is 15 residues long. The germline gives CDR1 MNHNY, CDR2 SVGAGI (reference sequence). Here the CDR3 reads CASSYPGTNQETQYF. The CDR3 DNA reads TGTGCCAGCAGTTACCCTGGGACAAATCAAGAGACCCAGTACTTC.

This clonotype was counted between two and nine times. V and J are TRBV7-2 and TRBJ2-5; D unresolved. The germline V gene encodes CDR1 SGHTA and CDR2 FQGNSA. CDR3 size: 14 residues. Trimming shortened V by 2 bases and J by 4 bases, and 11 bases separated the two germline ends. CDR3 sequence: CASSLPTTGETQYF. In DNA, the CDR3 is TGTGCCAGCAGCTTACCAACTACTGGAGAGACCCAGTACTTC. The whole variable domain, remainder taken from reference TRBV7-2 and TRBJ2-5, is GAGVSQSPSNKVTEKGKDVELRCDPISGHTALYWYRQSLGQGLEFLIYFQGNSAPDKSGLPSDRFSAERTGGSVSTLTIQRTQQEDSAVYLCASSLPTTGETQYFGPGTRLLVL.

This chain links TRBV5-1 with TRBJ2-5; unclear D gene. This CDR3 contains 15 residues. Germline V gene lookup returns CDR1 SGHRS and CDR2 YFSETQ. V lost 2 bases, J lost 2 bases, and 13 bases lay in between. The CDR3 region has the DNA TGCGCCAGCAGCTTTATTGACGGGCCTCAAGAGACCCAGTACTTC. Encoded protein: CASSFIDGPQETQYF.

The rearrangement joins TRBV18 to TRBJ2-1, with 11 bases lining up with TRBD2. The CDR3 covers 17 residues. The trim removed 5 bases at V and 5 bases at J, leaving 11 bases unmatched. Per the germline V gene, CDR1 is KGHSH and CDR2 is LQKENI. The CDR3 spells CASSIFTSGSNHNEQFF. Written as DNA, the CDR3 is TGTGCCAGCTCAATTTTTACTAGCGGGAGCAACCACAATGAGCAGTTCTTC.

V usage is TRBV7-2 and J usage is TRBJ2-1; 10 nucleotides agree with TRBD2. Germline V gene sequence: CDR1 SGHTA, CDR2 FQGNSA. The junction had 6 bases not matched to a gene; V was cut back by 0 bases and J by 10 bases. The CDR3 has 15 amino acids. CDR3 DNA sequence: TGTGCCAGCAGCTTAGCCAGCGGGAGGGCCTGGGAGCAGTTCTTC. It yields the protein CASSLASGRAWEQFF.

V is TRBV7-3 and J is TRBJ2-1, with 9 positions matching TRBD1. The length of the CDR3 is 14 residues. V shed 4 bases and J 8 bases; nucleotides not matched to a gene: 6. Germline V gene sequence: CDR1 SGHTA, CDR2 FQGTGA. Written as DNA, the CDR3 is TGTGCCAGCAGCTGGGGACAGGGCATAGATGAGCAGTTCTTC. Amino acid sequence: CASSWGQGIDEQFF. Looking up the rest from reference TRBV7-3 and TRBJ2-1 gives the full variable domain: GAGVSQTPSNKVTEKGKYVELRCDPISGHTALYWYRQSLGQGPEFLIYFQGTGAADDSGLPNDRFFAVRPEGSVSTLKIQRTERGDSAVYLCASSWGQGIDEQFFGPGTRLTVL.

The CDR3 loop is CASSLVVGGNHNEQFF. DNA of the CDR3: TGTGCCAGCAGCTTGGTTGTGGGGGGAAACCACAATGAGCAGTTCTTC. This chain connects TRBV7-8 to TRBJ2-1; TRBD2 might be the D (6 bases). Germline CDR1 is SGHVS and CDR2 is FQNEAQ. Trimming pared 3 bases from V and 5 bases from J, leaving 17 bases between. The CDR3 has 16 residues.